These 28 T cell receptor beta chains share one sample of origin, sequenced in a study of blood T cell repertoires in COVID-19. The method was immunoSEQ multiplex PCR; TCRdb's version includes in-frame clones alone and lacks a portion of them. The data contain hundreds of thousands of clones, 70% to 90% of them seen just once; the ten biggest clones take up 2.3%. The sample taken for sequencing was peripheral blood. All receptors come from a woman aged 55-70 years with COVID-19, enrolled during active disease.

V and J are TRBV11-2 and TRBJ2-2; TRBD1 agrees at 11 bases. Germline V lookup: CDR1 SGHAT, CDR2 FQNNGV. The length of the CDR3 is 16 residues. V was pared by 5 bases and J by 3 bases, with 5 bases of the junction left unmatched. The CDR3 DNA reads as TGTGCCAGCAGCGCCCGGACAGGGGGCTACACCGGGGAGCTGTTTTTT. Encoded protein: CASSARTGGYTGELFF.

This clone was detected only a few times. The same CDR3 arises from other DNA sequences in this sample as well. This rearrangement joins TRBV2 to TRBJ1-5; the match to TRBD1 covers 10 bases. This CDR3 comprises 14 residues. CDR1 and CDR2 from the germline V gene are SNHLY and FYNNEI. The V and J ends lost 4 bases and 4 bases, in that order; junction bases with no gene match: 1. The CDR3 DNA is TGTGCCAGCAGTGGGACAGGGGGGAATCAGCCCCAGCATTTT. Translating gives CASSGTGGNQPQHF. The whole variable domain, filled in from reference TRBV2 and TRBJ1-5, reads EPEVTQTPSHQVTQMGQEVILRCVPISNHLYFYWYRQILGQKVEFLVSFYNNEISEKSEIFDDQFSVERPDGSNFTLKIRSTKLEDSAMYFCASSGTGGNQPQHFGDGTRLSIL.

This clone appeared many times. The V call is TRBV18, the J call TRBJ1-5, with 9 bases matching TRBD1. V was clipped by 3 bases and J by 4 bases; unmatched bases: 4. CDR1 and CDR2 (germline): KGHSH, LQKENI. This CDR3 comprises 15 residues. CDR3 amino acids: CASSPSDRGNQPQHF. The CDR3 DNA is TGTGCCAGCTCACCCTCGGACAGGGGAAATCAGCCCCAGCATTTT.

The rearrangement joins TRBV7-6 to TRBJ1-3; D uncertain. The V end was cut by 0 bases, the J end by 0 bases, with 12 bases between. From germline, CDR1 is SGHVS and CDR2 FNYEAQ. The CDR3 is 17 residues long. In DNA, the CDR3 is TGTGCCAGCAGCTTAGCGCTGGCAGCGACCTCTGGAAACACCATATATTTT. Its protein product is CASSLALAATSGNTIYF.

This clone has more than one count but fewer than ten. The V gene is TRBV7-6, the J gene TRBJ2-5; no definite D call. Germline CDR1 reads SGHVS; CDR2 reads FNYEAQ. This CDR3 is built from 12 residues. V dropped 6 bases and J dropped 0 bases, with 5 bases sitting between them. The CDR3: CASSPYQETQYF. The CDR3 bases are TGTGCCAGCAGTCCCTACCAAGAGACCCAGTACTTC.

The chain carries TRBV28 and TRBJ1-2; 9 bases agree with TRBD1. Germline values: CDR1 MDHEN, CDR2 SYDVKM. V gave up 6 bases and J gave up 4 bases; unmatched junction bases: 9. The CDR3 loop spans 15 amino acids. CDR3 protein: CASRPSGQGLYGYTF. DNA for the CDR3: TGTGCCAGCAGGCCATCGGGACAGGGCCTCTATGGCTACACCTTC.

V is TRBV5-6 and J is TRBJ2-5, with TRBD1 as a possible D gene (5 bases). Germline V lookup: CDR1 SGHDT, CDR2 YYEEEE. V gave up 3 bases and J gave up 5 bases, with 14 bases separating them. This CDR3 region has 14 residues. CDR3 loop: CASSSRGHRETQYF. CDR3 nucleotide sequence: TGTGCCAGCAGCTCCCGCGGACATCGGGAGACCCAGTACTTC.

This clone was seen only once. The chain links TRBV9 to TRBJ2-2; perhaps TRBD1 as D (5 bases). The germline V gene has CDR1 SGDLS and CDR2 YYNGEE. V lost 0 bases and J lost 4, with 13 bases in between. The CDR3 is 16 amino acids. In DNA form, the CDR3 reads TGTGCCAGCAGCGTAGGATGGGGCCCCGCCACCGGGGAGCTGTTTTTT. It translates to CASSVGWGPATGELFF.

The rearrangement joins TRBV5-1 to TRBJ2-6; maybe TRBD2 (7 bases). The length of the CDR3 is 17 residues. Per germline, CDR1 SGHRS and CDR2 YFSETQ. Trimming stripped 5 bases from V and 1 base from J, with 16 bases between. The CDR3, as DNA: TGCGCCAGCAGGCGCGGCGGGGGCTCTTCTGGGGCCAACGTCCTGACTTTC. Amino acids: CASRRGGGSSGANVLTF.

The chain employs TRBV28 and TRBJ2-7; perhaps TRBD1 as D (6 bases). CDR3 length: 16 residues. Deletions cut 4 bases from V and 3 bases from J, with 19 bases between. Germline V gene lookup returns CDR1 MDHEN and CDR2 SYDVKM. In DNA form, the CDR3 reads TGTGCCAGCAGTTCCCCAACGGCAGGGACAAACTACGAGCAGTACTTC. Encoded protein: CASSSPTAGTNYEQYF.

The table lists this clone with a count of one. The chain carries TRBV18 and TRBJ2-3, with a weak D call TRBD2 (5 bases). The CDR3 has 15 amino acids. CDR1 is KGHSH and CDR2 is LQKENI in the germline V gene. V lost 2 bases, J lost 1 base, and 10 bases lay in between. CDR3: CASSPVPRGTDTQYF. In DNA form, the CDR3 reads TGTGCCAGCTCACCAGTCCCGCGGGGCACAGATACGCAGTATTTT.

V usage is TRBV27 and J usage is TRBJ2-1; a weak D match, TRBD2 (5 bases). The CDR3 loop spans 14 amino acids. In germline, CDR1 is MNHEY, CDR2 SMNVEV (reference sequence). Trimming pared 6 bases from V and 0 bases from J, leaving 9 bases between. The CDR3 reads CASRPGSSYNEQFF. The CDR3 DNA reads TGTGCCAGCAGACCGGGAAGCTCCTACAATGAGCAGTTCTTC.

The chain uses TRBV6-1 and TRBJ2-2; 8 nucleotides line up with TRBD1. This CDR3 comprises 16 residues. The ends lost 4 bases at V and 5 bases at J; junction bases unmatched: 9. CDR1 and CDR2 (germline): MNHNS, SASEGT. The CDR3 coding sequence is TGTGCCAGCAGTGTCAAGCCAGGGGGCGGGACCGGGGAGCTGTTTTTT. This translates into CASSVKPGGGTGELFF.

The chain combines TRBV19 with TRBJ1-5; 9 bases fit TRBD1. In germline, CDR1 is LNHDA, CDR2 SQIVND (reference sequence). The V gene end was trimmed by 5 bases and the J gene end by 1 base; junction bases not matched to a gene: 12. This CDR3 region has 18 residues. The CDR3 here is CASSVKGQGILSNQPQHF. The DNA of the CDR3 is TGTGCCAGTAGTGTTAAAGGACAGGGGATTCTAAGCAATCAGCCCCAGCATTTT.

This chain joins TRBV9 and TRBJ2-1, with 11 bases aligning to TRBD2. CDR3 length: 18 amino acids. Trimming at V came to 0 bases and at J to 2 bases, leaving 7 bases not matched to a gene. The V gene's germline CDR1 is SGDLS and CDR2 YYNGEE. The CDR3 sequence is CASSVGRASGGPYNEQFF. CDR3 bases: TGTGCCAGCAGCGTAGGTAGGGCTAGCGGGGGGCCCTACAATGAGCAGTTCTTC.

The rearrangement links TRBV29-1 to TRBJ1-1; 7 positions match TRBD1. The CDR3 covers 14 residues. The germline V gene encodes CDR1 SQVTM and CDR2 ANQGSEA. The trim removed 6 bases at V and 0 bases at J, leaving 7 bases unmatched. CDR3 sequence: CSVSTGTLNTEAFF. The CDR3 coding sequence is TGCAGCGTCTCGACAGGGACCCTGAACACTGAAGCTTTCTTT.

The genes are TRBV5-1 and TRBJ2-3; 9 positions agree with TRBD2. V lost 5 bases and J lost 1; bases outside the gene matches: 5. Germline values: CDR1 SGHRS, CDR2 YFSETQ. The CDR3 is 15 residues long. CDR3 protein: CASSFSSGGTDTQYF. DNA for the CDR3: TGCGCCAGCAGTTTTTCTAGCGGGGGCACAGATACGCAGTATTTT.

A note on this clone: An end of the junction does not agree with germline; a read error may underlie this. The rearrangement joins TRBV3-1 (or the pseudogene TRBV3-2) to TRBJ1-2; D remains unclear. The CDR3 covers 13 residues. Germline V lookup: CDR1 LGHDT, CDR2 YNNKEL (reference sequence). The CDR3 DNA reads as TGTGCCAGCAGCCAAAACGAGTGGCCCCAGGCCCACTTC. Amino acid sequence: CASSQNEWPQAHF.

The chain joins TRBV15 to TRBJ1-1; D gene uncertain. Germline CDR1 and CDR2: LNHNV and YYDKDF (reference sequence). The V end was cut by 0 bases, the J end by 7 bases, with 15 bases between. This CDR3 spans 15 amino acids. CDR3 region: CATSRDLGGQLEAFF. Written as DNA, the CDR3 is TGTGCCACCAGCAGAGATCTTGGAGGGCAGCTTGAAGCTTTCTTT.

The chain has TRBV19 and TRBJ1-6; no clear D gene. Germline CDR1 reads LNHDA; CDR2 reads SQIVND (reference sequence). This CDR3 has 13 residues. V lost 6 bases to trimming and J lost 4 bases, with 7 bases between them. The CDR3 spells CASRQEYNSPLHF. The CDR3 DNA sequence: TGTGCCAGTAGGCAGGAATATAATTCACCCCTCCACTTT.

The rearrangement links TRBV7-6 to TRBJ1-3, with D hard to call. The CDR3 consists of 13 residues. Trimming removed 8 bases from V and 4 bases from J, with 12 bases in between. Germline CDR1 and CDR2: SGHVS and FNYEAQ. Here the CDR3 DNA reads TGTGCCAGCGGAGGCGGAGGGGGAAACACCATATATTTT. Amino acids: CASGGGGGNTIYF.

This chain uses TRBV10-3 with TRBJ1-2; 7 bases are a match to TRBD1. V lost 4 bases to trimming and J lost 2 bases; unmatched junction nucleotides: 7. CDR1 is ENHRY, CDR2 SYGVKD, per germline. The CDR3 covers 15 residues. CDR3: CAISAQGDRNYGYTF. CDR3 coding DNA: TGTGCCATCAGTGCCCAGGGGGACCGGAACTATGGCTACACCTTC.

This clone was counted a few times. The CDR3 is CASSYDRGNTEAFF. CDR3 DNA: TGTGCCAGCAGTTACGACAGGGGGAACACTGAAGCTTTCTTT. The chain carries TRBV6-5 and TRBJ1-1, with 8 bases identical to TRBD1. This CDR3 has 14 residues. Germline V gene data show CDR1 as MNHEY and CDR2 as SVGAGI. V gave up 2 bases and J gave up 1 base; unmatched junction bases: 0.

V usage is TRBV2 and J usage is TRBJ1-2; D is perhaps TRBD1 (5 bases). The CDR3 totals 12 residues. CDR1 and CDR2 (germline): SNHLY, FYNNEI. The V and J ends lost 8 bases and 5 bases respectively, with 12 bases between them. CDR3 amino acids: CASAGGRYGYTF. In DNA, the CDR3 is TGTGCCAGCGCCGGGGGGAGGTATGGCTACACCTTC.

The chain couples TRBV6-2 or TRBV6-3 to TRBJ1-6, with 8 bases identical to TRBD1. CDR1 and CDR2 (germline): MNHEY, SVGEGT. J was trimmed by 6 bases and V by 2 bases; bases with no gene match: 3. This CDR3 spans 15 amino acids. This CDR3 reads CASSYPGGFNSPLHF. DNA for the CDR3: TGTGCCAGCAGTTACCCAGGGGGCTTTAATTCACCCCTCCACTTT.

This clone was counted a single time. The chain links TRBV12-3 or TRBV12-4 to TRBJ2-7, with 10 bases that match TRBD2. Unmatched junction bases numbered 4, after V lost 8 bases and J lost 3 bases. The CDR3 covers 13 residues. CDR3 loop: CASLAGGDYEQYF. The CDR3 DNA follows: TGTGCCAGCTTAGCGGGGGGCGACTACGAGCAGTACTTC.

The chain links TRBV18 to TRBJ1-4; D gene uncertain. The CDR3 length is 14 residues. Trimming removed 0 bases at V and 8 bases at J, with 10 bases between. Per the germline V gene, CDR1 is KGHSH and CDR2 is LQKENI. CDR3 loop: CASSPPEVREKLFF. CDR3 DNA: TGTGCCAGCTCACCACCGGAGGTTAGGGAAAAACTGTTTTTT.

V usage is TRBV5-1 and J usage is TRBJ1-4; D is undetermined. Trimming removed 4 bases from V and 0 bases from J, with 10 bases in between. Germline values: CDR1 SGHRS, CDR2 YFSETQ. The CDR3 spans 15 residues. The CDR3: CASSPRVATNEKLFF. DNA of the CDR3: TGCGCCAGCAGCCCCCGCGTGGCAACTAATGAAAAACTGTTTTTT.